The rows below give T cell receptor beta chains drawn from one sample of a study of molecular identifiers for immune sequencing clone quantification. Using its own MiXCR run on the PCR reads, TCRdb lists one record per CDR3 protein. The sample consists of more than 550,000 distinct CDR3 sequences, roughly 25% of them appearing once. The sequenced sample was naive CD8+ T cells from blood, with Jurkat cell RNA spiked in. These receptor sequences come from a human donor in good health. Some libraries in this study had Jurkat cell RNA spiked in. CDR3s include the opening cysteine and the closing phenylalanine or tryptophan. The D gene is left open where the match is weak. Only part of the rows carry a size: once, few, many, or a class if the clone is expanded.

cdr3_aa | cdr3_nt | j_call | v_call | clone_size | d_call
CSVEQTGATNEKLFF | TGCAGCGTTGAGCAGACGGGGGCTACAAATGAAAAACTGTTTTTT | TRBJ1-4 | TRBV29-1 | many | NA
CASRRTAESLEQYF | TGCGCCAGCAGAAGGACGGCGGAATCGCTAGAGCAGTACTTC | TRBJ2-7 | TRBV4-3 | NA | NA
CASSLPRRQGDTGELFF | TGCGCCAGCAGCCTGCCCCGCCGACAGGGGGACACCGGGGAGCTGTTTTTT | TRBJ2-2 | TRBV5-1 | NA | TRBD1
CASNGRGFTDTQYF | TGTGCCAGCAACGGCAGGGGGTTCACAGATACGCAGTATTTT | TRBJ2-3 | TRBV9 | many | TRBD1
CASRRGQGYGYTF | TGTGCCAGCAGGAGGGGGCAGGGCTATGGCTACACCTTC | TRBJ1-2 | TRBV12-3/TRBV12-4 | many | TRBD1
CAISEHGLAETDTQYF | TGTGCCATCAGTGAGCACGGACTAGCGGAAACAGATACGCAGTATTTT | TRBJ2-3 | TRBV10-3 | many | TRBD2
CAISESGLAAYNEQFF | TGTGCCATCAGTGAGTCGGGACTAGCGGCGTACAATGAGCAGTTCTTC | TRBJ2-1 | TRBV10-3 | NA | TRBD2
CASSSQPPEAFF | TGTGCCAGCAGTTCACAGCCCCCCGAAGCTTTCTTT | TRBJ1-1 | TRBV6-2/TRBV6-3 | many | NA
CASSHPGDEAFF | TGCGCCAGCAGCCACCCGGGGGATGAAGCTTTCTTT | TRBJ1-1 | TRBV4-1 | NA | NA
CASSFWLAGDRVRSGANVLTF | TGTGCCAGCAGTTTTTGGCTAGCGGGGGACCGGGTACGGTCCGGGGCCAACGTCCTGACTTTC | TRBJ2-6 | TRBV12-3/TRBV12-4 | many | TRBD2
CASSLGLAGGTDSYNEQFF | TGTGCCAGCAGCTTAGGTCTAGCGGGAGGCACAGACTCCTACAATGAGCAGTTCTTC | TRBJ2-1 | TRBV7-9 | NA | TRBD2
CAGSSGTGLDEKLFF | TGTGCCGGCAGCTCTGGGACAGGGCTCGATGAAAAACTGTTTTTT | TRBJ1-4 | TRBV7-9 | NA | TRBD1
CASLLEAGLSYEQYF | TGTGCCAGCCTTCTCGAAGCGGGCCTCTCCTACGAGCAGTACTTC | TRBJ2-7 | TRBV6-2/TRBV6-3 | many | NA
CASSSPKGFTEAFF | TGTGCCAGCAGCTCTCCTAAGGGGTTTACTGAAGCTTTCTTT | TRBJ1-1 | TRBV9 | NA | NA
CASSPAALFYEQYF | TGTGCCAGCAGCCCAGCAGCTCTGTTCTACGAGCAGTACTTC | TRBJ2-7 | TRBV7-9 | NA | NA